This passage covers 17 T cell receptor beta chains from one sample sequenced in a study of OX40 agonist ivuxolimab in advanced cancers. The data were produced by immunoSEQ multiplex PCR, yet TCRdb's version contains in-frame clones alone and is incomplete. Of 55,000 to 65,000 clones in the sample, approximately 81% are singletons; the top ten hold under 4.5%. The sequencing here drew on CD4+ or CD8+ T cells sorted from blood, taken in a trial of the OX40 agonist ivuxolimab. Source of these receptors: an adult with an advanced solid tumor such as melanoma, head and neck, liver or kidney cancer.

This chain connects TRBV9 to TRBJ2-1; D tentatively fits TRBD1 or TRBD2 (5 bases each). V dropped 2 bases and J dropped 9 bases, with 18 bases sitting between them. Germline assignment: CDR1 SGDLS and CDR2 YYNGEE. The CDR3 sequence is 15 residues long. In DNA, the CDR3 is TGTGCCAGCAGCGTTCTCGGGCAGGCTGGGGGTGAGCAGTTCTTC. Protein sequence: CASSVLGQAGGEQFF.

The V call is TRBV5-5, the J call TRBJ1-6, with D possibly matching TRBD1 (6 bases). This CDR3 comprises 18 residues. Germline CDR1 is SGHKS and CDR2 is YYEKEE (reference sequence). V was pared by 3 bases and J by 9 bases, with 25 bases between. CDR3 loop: CASSYGIRWGQGGSPLHF. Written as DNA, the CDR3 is TGTGCCAGCAGCTACGGGATTCGTTGGGGGCAGGGAGGTTCACCCCTCCACTTT.

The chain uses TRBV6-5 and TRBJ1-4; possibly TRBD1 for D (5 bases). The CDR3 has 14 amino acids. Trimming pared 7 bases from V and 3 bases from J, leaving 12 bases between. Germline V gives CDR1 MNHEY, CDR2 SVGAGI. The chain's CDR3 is CASTAGRANEKLFF. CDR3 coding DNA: TGTGCCAGCACCGCAGGGAGGGCTAATGAAAAACTGTTTTTT.

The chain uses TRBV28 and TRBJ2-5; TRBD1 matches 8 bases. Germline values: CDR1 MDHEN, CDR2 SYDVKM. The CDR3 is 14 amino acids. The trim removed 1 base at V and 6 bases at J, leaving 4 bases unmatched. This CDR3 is CASSLSGQGKTQYF. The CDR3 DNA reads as TGTGCCAGCAGTTTATCTGGACAGGGAAAGACCCAGTACTTC.

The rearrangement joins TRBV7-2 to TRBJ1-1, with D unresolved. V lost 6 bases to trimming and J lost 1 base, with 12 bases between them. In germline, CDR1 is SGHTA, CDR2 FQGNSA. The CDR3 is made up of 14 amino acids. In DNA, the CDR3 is TGTGCCAGCAGATTCGCGGGCCGGAACACTGAAGCTTTCTTT. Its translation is CASRFAGRNTEAFF.

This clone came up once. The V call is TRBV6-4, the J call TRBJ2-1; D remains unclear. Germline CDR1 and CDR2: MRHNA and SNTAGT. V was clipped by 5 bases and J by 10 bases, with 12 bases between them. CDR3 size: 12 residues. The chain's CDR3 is CASSSTGGEQFF. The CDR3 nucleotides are TGTGCCAGCAGTTCTACCGGTGGGGAGCAGTTCTTC.

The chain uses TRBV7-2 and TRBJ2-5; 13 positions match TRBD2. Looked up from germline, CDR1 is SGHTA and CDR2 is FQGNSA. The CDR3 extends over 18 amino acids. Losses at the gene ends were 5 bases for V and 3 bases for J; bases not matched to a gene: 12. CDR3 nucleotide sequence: TGTGCCAGCAGCCGCAGGACTAGCGGGAGAGGGGGGGAAGAGACCCAGTACTTC. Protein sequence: CASSRRTSGRGGEETQYF.

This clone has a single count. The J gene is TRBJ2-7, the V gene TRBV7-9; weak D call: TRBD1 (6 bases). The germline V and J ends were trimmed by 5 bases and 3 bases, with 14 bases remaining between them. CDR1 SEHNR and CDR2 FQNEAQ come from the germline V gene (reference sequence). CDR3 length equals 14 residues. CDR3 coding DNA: TGTGCCAGCAGCACCGGGACACCTAGCTACGAGCAGTACTTC. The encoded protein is CASSTGTPSYEQYF. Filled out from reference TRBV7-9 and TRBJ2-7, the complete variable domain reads DTGVSQNPRHKITKRGQNVTFRCDPISEHNRLYWYRQTLGQGPEFLTYFQNEAQLEKSRLLSDRFSAERPKGSFSTLEIQRTEQGDSAMYLCASSTGTPSYEQYFGPGTRLTVT.

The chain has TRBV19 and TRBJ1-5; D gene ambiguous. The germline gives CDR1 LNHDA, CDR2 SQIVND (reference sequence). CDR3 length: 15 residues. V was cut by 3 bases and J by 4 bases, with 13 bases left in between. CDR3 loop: CASSILPGGNQPQHF. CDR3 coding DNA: TGTGCCAGTAGTATCCTCCCGGGAGGGAATCAGCCCCAGCATTTT.

CDR3 in DNA: TGTGCCAGCACCGGGACAGGGGTTGGGAGAGAGAACACTGAAGCTTTCTTT. Protein: CASTGTGVGRENTEAFF. The chain recombines TRBV28 with TRBJ1-1; TRBD1 matches 10 bases. From germline, CDR1 is MDHEN and CDR2 SYDVKM. J gave up 1 base and V 7 bases, and 12 bases lay outside the gene matches. The CDR3 covers 17 residues.

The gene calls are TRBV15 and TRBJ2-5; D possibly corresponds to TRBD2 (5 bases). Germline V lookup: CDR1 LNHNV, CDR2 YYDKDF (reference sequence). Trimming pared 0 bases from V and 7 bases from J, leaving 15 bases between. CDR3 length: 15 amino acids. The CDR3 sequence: CATSRDRGSEGTQYF. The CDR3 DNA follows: TGTGCCACCAGCAGAGATCGGGGTAGCGAAGGGACCCAGTACTTC.

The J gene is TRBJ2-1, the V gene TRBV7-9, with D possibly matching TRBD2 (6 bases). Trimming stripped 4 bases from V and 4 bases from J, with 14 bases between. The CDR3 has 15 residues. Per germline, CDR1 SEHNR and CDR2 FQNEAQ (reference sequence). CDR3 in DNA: TGTGCCAGCAGCTACCCGGGACGGGAGTACAATGAGCAGTTCTTC. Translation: CASSYPGREYNEQFF.

The CDR3 DNA reads TGTGCCAGCAGCCAAGAGGGACAGGGCACTGAAGCTTTCTTT. Protein: CASSQEGQGTEAFF. This chain connects TRBV4-2 to TRBJ1-1, with 9 bases identical to TRBD1. Germline CDR1 and CDR2: LGHNA and YNFKEQ. The trim removed 0 bases at V and 4 bases at J, leaving 0 bases unmatched. The CDR3 is 14 residues long.

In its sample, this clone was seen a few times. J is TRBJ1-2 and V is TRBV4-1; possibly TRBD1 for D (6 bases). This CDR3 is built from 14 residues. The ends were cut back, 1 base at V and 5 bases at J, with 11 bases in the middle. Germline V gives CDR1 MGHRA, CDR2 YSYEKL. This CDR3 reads CASSQATTGYGYTF. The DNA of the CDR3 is TGCGCCAGCAGCCAAGCGACAACAGGGTATGGCTACACCTTC.

The CDR3 loop reads CAWSGGEKQPQHF. The CDR3 coding sequence is TGTGCCTGGAGTGGGGGGGAGAAGCAGCCCCAGCATTTT. The chain carries TRBV30 and TRBJ1-5; D is perhaps TRBD1 (5 bases). Trimming stripped 1 base from V and 7 bases from J, with 11 bases between. Germline V CDR1 and CDR2: GTSNPN, SVGIG (reference sequence). The CDR3 is 13 residues long.

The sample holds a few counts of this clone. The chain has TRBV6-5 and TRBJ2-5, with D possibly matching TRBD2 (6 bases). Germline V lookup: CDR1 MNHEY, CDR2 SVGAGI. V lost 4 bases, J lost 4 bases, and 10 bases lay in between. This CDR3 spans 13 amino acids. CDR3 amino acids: CASSSGRGETQYF. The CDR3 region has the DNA TGTGCCAGCAGTTCCGGGAGAGGAGAGACCCAGTACTTC.

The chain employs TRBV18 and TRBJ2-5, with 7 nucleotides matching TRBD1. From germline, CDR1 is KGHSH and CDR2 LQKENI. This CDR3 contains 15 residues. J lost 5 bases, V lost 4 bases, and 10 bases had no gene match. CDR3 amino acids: CASSLRQGSGETQYF. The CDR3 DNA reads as TGTGCCAGCTCACTAAGACAGGGATCAGGGGAGACCCAGTACTTC.